At least ten counts were recorded for the clone carrying this T cell receptor beta chain. CDR1 is MGHRA and CDR2 is YSYEKL in the germline V gene. V gave up 0 bases and J gave up 4 bases, with 12 bases separating them. CDR3 length equals 15 residues. Individual cDNA molecules each received unique molecular identifiers attached to them. MiXCR was run by TCRdb on the 5' RACE reads, yielding one entry per CDR3 protein. The data hold roughly 70,000 distinct CDR3 sequences, with about 13% observed a single time. The sample comes from a study of early T cells in non-severe SARS-CoV-2 infection. Study context: Investigators sequenced bulk RNA drawn from unsorted whole blood, and chains remained unpaired.

Sequencing was carried out using whole blood. The chain recombines TRBV4-1 with TRBJ1-2; D gene unclear. The TCR originated in an adult who was a healthcare worker with PCR-confirmed SARS-CoV-2 infection or an uninfected control (not recorded which). The CDR3 sequence is CASSQDAQPRYGYTF. CDR3 nucleotide sequence: TGCGCCAGCAGCCAAGATGCACAACCCCGCTATGGCTACACCTTC.